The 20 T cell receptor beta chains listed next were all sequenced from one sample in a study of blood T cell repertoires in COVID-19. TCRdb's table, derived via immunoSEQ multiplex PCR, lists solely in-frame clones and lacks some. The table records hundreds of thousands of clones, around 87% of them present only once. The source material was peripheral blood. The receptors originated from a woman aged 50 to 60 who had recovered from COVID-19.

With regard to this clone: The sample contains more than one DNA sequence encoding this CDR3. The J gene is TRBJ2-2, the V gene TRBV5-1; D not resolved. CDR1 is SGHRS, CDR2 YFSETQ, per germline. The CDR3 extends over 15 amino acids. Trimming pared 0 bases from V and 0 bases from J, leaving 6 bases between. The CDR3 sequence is CASSLDSPNTGELFF. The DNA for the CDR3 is TGCGCCAGCAGCTTGGACTCACCGAACACCGGGGAGCTGTTTTTT.

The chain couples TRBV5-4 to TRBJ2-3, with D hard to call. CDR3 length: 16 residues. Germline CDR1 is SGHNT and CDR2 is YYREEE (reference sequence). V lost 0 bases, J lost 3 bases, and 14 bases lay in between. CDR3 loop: CASSLGGPPITDTQYF. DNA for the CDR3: TGTGCCAGCAGCTTGGGTGGCCCTCCCATTACAGATACGCAGTATTTT.

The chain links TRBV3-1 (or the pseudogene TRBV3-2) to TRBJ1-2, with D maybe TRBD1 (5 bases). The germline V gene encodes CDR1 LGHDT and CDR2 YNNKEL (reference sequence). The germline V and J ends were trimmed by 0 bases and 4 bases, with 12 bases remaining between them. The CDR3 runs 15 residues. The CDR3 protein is CASSQDQQGIYGYTF. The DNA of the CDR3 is TGTGCCAGCAGCCAAGATCAGCAGGGAATCTATGGCTACACCTTC.

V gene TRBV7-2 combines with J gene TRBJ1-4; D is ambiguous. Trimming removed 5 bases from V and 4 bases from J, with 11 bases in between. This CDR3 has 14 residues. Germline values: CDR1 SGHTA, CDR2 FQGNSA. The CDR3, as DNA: TGTGCCAGCAGCCCGGGGAACTTTAATGAAAAACTGTTTTTT. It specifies CASSPGNFNEKLFF.

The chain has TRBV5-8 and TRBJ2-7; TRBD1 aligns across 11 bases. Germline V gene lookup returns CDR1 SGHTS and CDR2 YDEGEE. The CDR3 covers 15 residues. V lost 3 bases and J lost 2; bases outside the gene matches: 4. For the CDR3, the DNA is TGTGCCAGCAGCTCCACGGGACAGGGGGCCTACGAGCAGTACTTC. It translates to CASSSTGQGAYEQYF.

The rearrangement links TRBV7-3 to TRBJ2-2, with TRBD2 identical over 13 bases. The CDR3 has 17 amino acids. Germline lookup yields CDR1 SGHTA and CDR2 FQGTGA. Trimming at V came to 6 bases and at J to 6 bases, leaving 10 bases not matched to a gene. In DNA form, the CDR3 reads TGTGCCAGCAGTCCCGGACTAGCGGGAGCCCTTCCCGGGGAGCTGTTTTTT. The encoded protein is CASSPGLAGALPGELFF.

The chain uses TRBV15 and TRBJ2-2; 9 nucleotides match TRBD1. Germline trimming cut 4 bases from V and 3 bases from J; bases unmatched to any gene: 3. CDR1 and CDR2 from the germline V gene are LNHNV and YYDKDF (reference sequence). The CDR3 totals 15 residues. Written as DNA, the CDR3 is TGTGCCACCAGCAAACGACAGGGGGACACCGGGGAGCTGTTTTTT. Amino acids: CATSKRQGDTGELFF.

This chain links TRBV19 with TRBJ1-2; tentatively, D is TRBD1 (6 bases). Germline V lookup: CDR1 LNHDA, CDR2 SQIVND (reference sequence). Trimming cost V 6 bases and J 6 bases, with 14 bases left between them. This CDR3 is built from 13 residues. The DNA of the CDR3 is TGTGCCAGTAGAACACAGGGATCGAATGGCTACACCTTC. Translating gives CASRTQGSNGYTF.

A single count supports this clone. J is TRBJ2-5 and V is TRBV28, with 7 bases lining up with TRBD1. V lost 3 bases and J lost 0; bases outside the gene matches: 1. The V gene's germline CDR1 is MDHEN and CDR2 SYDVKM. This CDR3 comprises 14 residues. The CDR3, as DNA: TGTGCCAGCAGTTTCCAGGGGGACCAAGAGACCCAGTACTTC. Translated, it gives CASSFQGDQETQYF.

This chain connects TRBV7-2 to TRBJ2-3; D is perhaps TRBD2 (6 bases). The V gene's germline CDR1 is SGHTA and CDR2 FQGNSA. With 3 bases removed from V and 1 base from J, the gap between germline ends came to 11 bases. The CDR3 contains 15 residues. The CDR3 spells CASSLAGFGTDTQYF. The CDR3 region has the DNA TGTGCCAGCAGCTTGGCGGGGTTTGGCACAGATACGCAGTATTTT.

CDR3 amino acids: CAILRGQGGRGSGANVLTF. DNA for the CDR3: TGTGCCATCCTCCGGGGCCAGGGGGGCAGGGGCTCTGGGGCCAACGTCCTGACTTTC. The chain links TRBV10-3 to TRBJ2-6, with a tentative D call TRBD1 (7 bases). CDR1 ENHRY and CDR2 SYGVKD come from the germline V gene. V was pared by 8 bases and J by 0 bases, with 23 bases between. The CDR3 contains 19 residues.

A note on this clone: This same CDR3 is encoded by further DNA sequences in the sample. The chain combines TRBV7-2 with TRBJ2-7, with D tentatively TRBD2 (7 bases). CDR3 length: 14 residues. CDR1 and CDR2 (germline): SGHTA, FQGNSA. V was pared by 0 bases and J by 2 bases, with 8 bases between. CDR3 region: CASSLAGGPYEQYF. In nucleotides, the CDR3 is TGTGCCAGCAGCTTAGCGGGGGGGCCCTACGAGCAGTACTTC. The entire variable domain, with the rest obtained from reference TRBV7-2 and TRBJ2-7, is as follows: GAGVSQSPSNKVTEKGKDVELRCDPISGHTALYWYRQSLGQGLEFLIYFQGNSAPDKSGLPSDRFSAERTGGSVSTLTIQRTQQEDSAVYLCASSLAGGPYEQYFGPGTRLTVT.

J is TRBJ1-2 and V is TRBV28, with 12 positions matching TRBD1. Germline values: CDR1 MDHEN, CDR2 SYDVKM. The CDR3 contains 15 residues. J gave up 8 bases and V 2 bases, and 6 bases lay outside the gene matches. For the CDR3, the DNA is TGTGCCAGCAGTTTAGGGGACAGGGGGCGGAACGGCTACACCTTC. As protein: CASSLGDRGRNGYTF.

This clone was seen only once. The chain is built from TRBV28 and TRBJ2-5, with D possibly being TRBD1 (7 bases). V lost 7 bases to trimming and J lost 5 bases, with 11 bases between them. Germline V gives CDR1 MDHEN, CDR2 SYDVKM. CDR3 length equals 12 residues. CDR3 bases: TGTGCCAGCAAGACAGGGAGGGAGACCCAGTACTTC. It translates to CASKTGRETQYF.

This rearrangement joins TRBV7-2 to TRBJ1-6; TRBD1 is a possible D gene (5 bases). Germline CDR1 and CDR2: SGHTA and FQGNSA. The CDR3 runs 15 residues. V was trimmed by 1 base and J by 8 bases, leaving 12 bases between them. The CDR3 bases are TGTGCCAGCAGCTTAGATAAGGGGCCGTATTCACCCCTCCACTTT. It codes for CASSLDKGPYSPLHF.

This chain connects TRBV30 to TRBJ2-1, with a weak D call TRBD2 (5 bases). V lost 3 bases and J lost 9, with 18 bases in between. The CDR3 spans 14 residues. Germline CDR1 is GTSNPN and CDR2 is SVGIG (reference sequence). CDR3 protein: CAWRSAEARAEQFF. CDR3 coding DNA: TGTGCCTGGAGGAGCGCGGAGGCTAGGGCTGAGCAGTTCTTC. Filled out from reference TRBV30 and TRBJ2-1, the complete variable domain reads SQTIHQWPATLVQPVGSPLSLECTVEGTSNPNLYWYRQAAGRGLQLLFYSVGIGQISSEVPQNLSASRPQDRQFILSSKKLLLSDSGFYLCAWRSAEARAEQFFGPGTRLTVL.

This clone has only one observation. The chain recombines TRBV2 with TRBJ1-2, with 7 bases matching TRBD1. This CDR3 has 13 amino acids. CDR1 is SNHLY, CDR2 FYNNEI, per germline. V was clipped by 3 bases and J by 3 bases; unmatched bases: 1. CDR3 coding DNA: TGTGCCAGCAGTGAGCAGGGGGACTATGGCTACACCTTC. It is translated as CASSEQGDYGYTF.

This CDR3 reads CSASTRGRLGTQYF. CDR3 in DNA: TGCAGTGCTAGTACGCGGGGGCGCTTGGGGACCCAGTACTTC. This rearrangement joins TRBV20-1 to TRBJ2-5, with D perhaps TRBD2 (7 bases). The CDR3 is 14 amino acids. Trimming shortened V by 3 bases and J by 7 bases, and 18 bases separated the two germline ends. CDR1 and CDR2 from the germline V gene are DFQATT and SNEGSKA (reference sequence).

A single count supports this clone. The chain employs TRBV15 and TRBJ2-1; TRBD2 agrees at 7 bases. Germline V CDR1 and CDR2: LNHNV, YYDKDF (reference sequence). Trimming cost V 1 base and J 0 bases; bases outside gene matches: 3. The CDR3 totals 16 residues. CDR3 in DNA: TGTGCCACCAGCAGAGTCCGGACTAGCTCCTACAATGAGCAGTTCTTC. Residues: CATSRVRTSSYNEQFF.

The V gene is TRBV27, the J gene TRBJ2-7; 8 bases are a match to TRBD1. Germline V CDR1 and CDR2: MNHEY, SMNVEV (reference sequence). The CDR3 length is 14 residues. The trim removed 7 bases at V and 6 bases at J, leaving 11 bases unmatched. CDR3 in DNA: TGTGCCAGCACTTCTTGGACAGGGACGGGCGAGCAGTACTTC. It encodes CASTSWTGTGEQYF.